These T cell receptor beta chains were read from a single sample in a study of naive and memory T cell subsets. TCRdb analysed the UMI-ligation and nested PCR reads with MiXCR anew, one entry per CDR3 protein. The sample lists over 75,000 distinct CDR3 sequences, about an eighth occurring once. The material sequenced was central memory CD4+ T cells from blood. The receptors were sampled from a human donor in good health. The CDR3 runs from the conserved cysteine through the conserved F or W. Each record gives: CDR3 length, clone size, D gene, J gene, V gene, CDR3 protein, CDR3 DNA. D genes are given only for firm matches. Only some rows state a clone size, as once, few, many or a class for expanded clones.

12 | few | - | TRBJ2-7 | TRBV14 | CASSGRSYEQYF | TGTGCCAGCAGCGGAAGATCCTACGAGCAGTACTTC
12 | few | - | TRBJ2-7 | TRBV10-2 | CASSESVPEQYF | TGCGCCAGCAGTGAATCAGTCCCCGAGCAGTACTTC
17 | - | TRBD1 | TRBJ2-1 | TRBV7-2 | CASSLRPGTGRLNEQFF | TGTGCCAGCAGCTTAAGGCCCGGGACAGGGAGGTTAAATGAGCAGTTCTTC
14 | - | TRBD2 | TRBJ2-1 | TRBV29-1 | CSEKGLADFNEQFF | TGCAGCGAGAAGGGACTAGCGGACTTCAATGAGCAGTTCTTC
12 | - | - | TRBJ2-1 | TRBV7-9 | CASSLLPGWQFF | TGTGCCAGCAGCTTACTCCCGGGGTGGCAGTTCTTC
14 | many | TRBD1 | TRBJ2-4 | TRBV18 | CASSPDRTGNIQYF | TGTGCCAGCTCACCCGACCGGACAGGAAACATTCAGTACTTC
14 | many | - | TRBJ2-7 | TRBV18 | CASSLSTRTYEQYF | TGTGCCAGCTCACTGTCAACACGGACCTACGAGCAGTACTTC
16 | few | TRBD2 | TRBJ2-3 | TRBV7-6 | CASSSRLAGDTDTQYF | TGTGCCAGCAGCTCCAGACTAGCGGGAGATACAGATACGCAGTATTTT
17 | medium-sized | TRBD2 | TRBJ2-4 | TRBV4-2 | CASSQDPASGTKNIQYF | TGTGCCAGCAGCCAAGATCCGGCTAGCGGCACTAAAAACATTCAGTACTTC
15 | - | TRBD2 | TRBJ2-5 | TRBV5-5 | CASTRGTSSQETQYF | TGTGCCAGCACCCGAGGGACTAGCAGTCAAGAGACCCAGTACTTC
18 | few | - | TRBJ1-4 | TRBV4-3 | CASSQAQKSGQLNEKLFF | TGCGCCAGCAGCCAAGCCCAGAAGTCAGGACAGCTTAATGAAAAACTGTTTTTT
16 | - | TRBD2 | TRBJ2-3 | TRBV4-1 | CASSQDSGRSTDTQYF | TGCGCCAGCAGCCAAGATAGCGGGAGGAGCACAGATACGCAGTATTTT
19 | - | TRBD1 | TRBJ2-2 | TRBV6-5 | CASSRSALRGPSNTGELFF | TGTGCCAGCAGTCGATCAGCCCTCAGGGGGCCATCGAACACCGGGGAGCTGTTTTTT
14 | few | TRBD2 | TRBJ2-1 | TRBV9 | CASSVLTSGSAQFF | TGTGCCAGCAGCGTCTTAACTAGCGGGAGTGCGCAGTTCTTC
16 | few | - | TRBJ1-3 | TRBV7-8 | CASSFRTKLSGNTIYF | TGTGCCAGCAGCTTTCGCACTAAGTTATCTGGAAACACCATATATTTT
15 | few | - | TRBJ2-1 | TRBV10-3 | CAIRIRDNGNKEQFF | TGTGCCATCAGGATCCGGGACAACGGTAACAAAGAGCAGTTCTTC
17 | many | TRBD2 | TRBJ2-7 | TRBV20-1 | CSATTPRSGRVTYEQYF | TGCAGTGCTACTACCCCTAGGAGCGGGAGGGTGACCTACGAGCAGTACTTC
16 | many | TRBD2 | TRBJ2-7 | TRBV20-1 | CSARDRLAGNTYEQYF | TGCAGTGCTAGAGATCGCCTAGCGGGGAATACCTACGAGCAGTACTTC
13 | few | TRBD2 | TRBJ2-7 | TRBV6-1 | CASTGTSAAEQYF | TGTGCCAGCACTGGGACTAGCGCAGCCGAGCAGTACTTC
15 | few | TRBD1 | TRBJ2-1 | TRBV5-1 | CASSLQGSSYNEQFF | TGCGCCAGCAGTTTACAGGGGAGCTCCTACAATGAGCAGTTCTTC
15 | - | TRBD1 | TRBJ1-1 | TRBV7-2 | CASSSPEGGKTEAFF | TGTGCCAGCAGCTCCCCGGAAGGGGGCAAAACTGAAGCTTTCTTT
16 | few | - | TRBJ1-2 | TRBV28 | CASSLGSGGGYYGYTF | TGTGCCAGCAGTTTGGGGAGCGGAGGGGGATACTATGGCTACACCTTC
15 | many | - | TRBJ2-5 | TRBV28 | CASSPQDGRKETQYF | TGTGCCAGCAGCCCCCAGGACGGACGAAAAGAGACCCAGTACTTC